The text below deals with one T cell receptor beta chain. The data derive from a study of blood T cell repertoires in COVID-19. At the level of the study: Donors in the United States, Italy and Spain gave samples during acute or convalescent COVID-19. Sample material is recorded as cDNA or gDNA derived from T cells, B-cell-depleted T cells, or PBMCs.

The repertoire was sequenced with immunoSEQ multiplex PCR; TCRdb's copy has only in-frame clones and lacks some. The table includes around 430,000 clones, around 87% detected once. The CDR3 has 15 amino acids. V trimming: 6 bases; J trimming: 1 base; junction bases outside the gene matches: 5. CDR1 and CDR2 (germline): MDHEN, SYDVKM. The chain recombines TRBV28 with TRBJ2-3; 9 bases agree with TRBD2. Sequencing was carried out using PBMCs or T cells enriched from blood (not recorded which). The source of this sequence is a woman in her forties or fifties who had recovered from COVID-19. The CDR3 DNA is TGTGCCAGCAGGCGGGGGGGCTGGCGCACAGATACGCAGTATTTT. This codes for CASRRGGWRTDTQYF.